This T cell receptor beta chain was found in a study of T cells in Graves' hyperthyroidism and ophthalmopathy. The CDR3 spans 15 residues. Germline CDR1 and CDR2: MNHEY and SMNVEV (reference sequence). The ends lost 7 bases at V and 1 base at J; junction bases unmatched: 8. From RNA transcripts, TCR beta CDR3 regions were amplified. The HTBI set primed first-round TCR CDR3 RT-PCR. TCRdb re-derived calls from the multiplex PCR reads in MiXCR, one entry per CDR3 protein. The sample has approximately 400,000 distinct CDR3 sequences, 15% to 19% seen once. Many counts were recorded for this clonotype. The sequencing sample was made of blood. The TCR was taken from a woman aged 18-35 years with Graves' hyperthyroidism. The chain links TRBV27 to TRBJ2-7, with 9 bases fitting TRBD1. The CDR3 DNA sequence: TGTGCCAGCAACACGGACAGGGGAAGGTCCTACGAGCAGTACTTC. Protein sequence: CASNTDRGRSYEQYF.